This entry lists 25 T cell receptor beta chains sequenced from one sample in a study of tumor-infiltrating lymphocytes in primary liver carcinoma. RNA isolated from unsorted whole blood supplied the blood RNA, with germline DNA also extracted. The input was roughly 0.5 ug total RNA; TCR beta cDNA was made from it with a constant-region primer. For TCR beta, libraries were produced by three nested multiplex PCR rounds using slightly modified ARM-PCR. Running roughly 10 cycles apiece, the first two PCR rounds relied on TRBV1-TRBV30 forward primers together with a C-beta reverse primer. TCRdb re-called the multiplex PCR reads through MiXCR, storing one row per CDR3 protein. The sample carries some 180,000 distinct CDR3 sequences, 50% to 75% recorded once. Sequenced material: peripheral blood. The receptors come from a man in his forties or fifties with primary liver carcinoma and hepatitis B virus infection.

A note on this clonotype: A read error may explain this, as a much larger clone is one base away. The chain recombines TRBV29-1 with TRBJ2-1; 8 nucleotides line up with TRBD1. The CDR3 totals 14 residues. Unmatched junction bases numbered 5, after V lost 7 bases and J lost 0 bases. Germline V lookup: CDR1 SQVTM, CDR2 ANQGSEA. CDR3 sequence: CSGQGALSYNEQFF. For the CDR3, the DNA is TGCAGCGGTCAGGGGGCGCTCTCCTACAATGAGCAGTTCTTC.

DNA of the CDR3: TGTGCCAGCAGCCTAAGTAAAGCGGAGACCCAGTACTTC. It is translated as CASSLSKAETQYF. The chain employs TRBV11-2 and TRBJ2-5; no definite D call. Germline CDR1 is SGHAT and CDR2 is FQNNGV. The CDR3 is made up of 13 amino acids. V was pared by 5 bases and J by 5 bases, with 12 bases between.

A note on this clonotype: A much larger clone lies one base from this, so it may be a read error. The CDR3 sequence: CASSQDGDPVETQYF. The CDR3 DNA reads as TGTGCCAGCAGCCAAGATGGGGACCCTGTGGAGACCCAGTACTTC. This chain joins TRBV4-2 and TRBJ2-5, with D possibly being TRBD1 or TRBD2 (5 bases each). This CDR3 has 15 amino acids. V dropped 0 bases and J dropped 5 bases, with 13 bases sitting between them. Germline V gives CDR1 LGHNA, CDR2 YNFKEQ.

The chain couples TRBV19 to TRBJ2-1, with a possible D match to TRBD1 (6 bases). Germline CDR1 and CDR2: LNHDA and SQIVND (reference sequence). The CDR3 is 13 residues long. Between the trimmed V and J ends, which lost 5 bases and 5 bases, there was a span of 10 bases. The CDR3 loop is CASSLDRNNEQFF. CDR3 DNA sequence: TGTGCCAGTAGTTTGGACAGAAACAATGAGCAGTTCTTC.

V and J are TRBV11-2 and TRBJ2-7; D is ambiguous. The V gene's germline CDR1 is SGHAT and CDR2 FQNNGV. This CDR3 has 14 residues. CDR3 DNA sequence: TGTGCCAGCAACTCAACCGACGGAGCCTACGAGCAATACGTC. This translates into CASNSTDGAYEQYV.

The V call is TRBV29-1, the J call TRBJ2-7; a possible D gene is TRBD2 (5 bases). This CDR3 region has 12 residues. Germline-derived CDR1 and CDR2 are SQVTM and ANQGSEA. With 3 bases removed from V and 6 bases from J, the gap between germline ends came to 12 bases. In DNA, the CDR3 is TGCAGCGTTGAGGTTAGCGAGAGCGAGCAGTACTTC. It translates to CSVEVSESEQYF.

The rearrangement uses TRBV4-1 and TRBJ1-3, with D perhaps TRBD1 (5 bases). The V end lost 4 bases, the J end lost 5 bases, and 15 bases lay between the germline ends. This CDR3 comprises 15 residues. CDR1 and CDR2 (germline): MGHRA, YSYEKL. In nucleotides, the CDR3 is TGCGCCAGCAGCCCTCGCCGCAGGGAAAGAAACACCATATATTTT. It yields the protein CASSPRRRERNTIYF.

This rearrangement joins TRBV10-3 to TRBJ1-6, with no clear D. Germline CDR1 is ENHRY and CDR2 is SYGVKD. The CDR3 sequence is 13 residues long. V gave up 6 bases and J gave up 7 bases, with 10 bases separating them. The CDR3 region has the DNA TGTGCCATCAGAATCGACACAAATTCACCCCTCCACTTT. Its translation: CAIRIDTNSPLHF.

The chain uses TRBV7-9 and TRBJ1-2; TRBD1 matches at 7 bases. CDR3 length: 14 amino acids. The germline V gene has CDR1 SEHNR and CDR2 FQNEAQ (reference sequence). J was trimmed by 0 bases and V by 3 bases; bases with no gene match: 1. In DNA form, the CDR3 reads TGTGCCAGCAGCTTTCAGGGGGCTAACTATGGCTACACCTTC. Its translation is CASSFQGANYGYTF.

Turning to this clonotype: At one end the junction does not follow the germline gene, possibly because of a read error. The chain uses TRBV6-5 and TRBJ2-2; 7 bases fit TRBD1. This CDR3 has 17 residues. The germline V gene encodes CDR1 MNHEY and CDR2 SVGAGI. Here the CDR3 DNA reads TGTGCCAGCAGTTACAGCCCCTTTACAGGGGACACCGGGGAGCTGGTTTTT. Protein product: CASSYSPFTGDTGELVF.

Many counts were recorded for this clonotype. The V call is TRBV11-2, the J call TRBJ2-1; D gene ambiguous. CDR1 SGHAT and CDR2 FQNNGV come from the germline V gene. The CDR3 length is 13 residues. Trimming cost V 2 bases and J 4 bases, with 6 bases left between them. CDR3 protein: CASSLSDYNEQFF. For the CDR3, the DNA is TGTGCCAGCAGCTTATCTGATTACAATGAGCAGTTCTTC.

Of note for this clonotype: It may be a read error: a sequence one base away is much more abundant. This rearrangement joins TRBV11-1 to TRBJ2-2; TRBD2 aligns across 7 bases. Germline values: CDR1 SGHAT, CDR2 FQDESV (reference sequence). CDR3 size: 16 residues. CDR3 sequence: CANSLGLSFDTGELFF. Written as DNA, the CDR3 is TGTGCCAACAGCTTGGGACTATCGTTCGACACCGGGGAGCTGTTTTTT.

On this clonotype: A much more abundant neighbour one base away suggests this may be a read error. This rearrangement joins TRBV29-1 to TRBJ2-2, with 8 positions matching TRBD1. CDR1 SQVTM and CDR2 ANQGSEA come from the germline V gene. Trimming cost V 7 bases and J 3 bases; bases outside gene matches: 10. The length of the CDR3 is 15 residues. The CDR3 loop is CSAKGGQVDTGELFF. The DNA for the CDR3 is TGCAGCGCCAAAGGGGGACAGGTGGACACCGGGGAGCTGTTTTTT.

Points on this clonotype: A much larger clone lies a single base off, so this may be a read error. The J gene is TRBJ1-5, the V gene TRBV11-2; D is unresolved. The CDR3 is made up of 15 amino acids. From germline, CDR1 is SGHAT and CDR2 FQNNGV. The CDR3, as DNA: TGTGCCAGCAGCTCCCCGGGTCTTGGCAATCAGCGCCAGCATTTT. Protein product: CASSSPGLGNQRQHF.

CDR3: CASSFFGSGANVLTF. As DNA, the CDR3 is TGCGCCAGCAGCTTTTTTGGGTCCGGGGCCAACGTCCTGACTTTC. The genes are TRBV5-1 and TRBJ2-6; unclear D gene. Trimming cost V 2 bases and J 4 bases, with 10 bases left between them. CDR3 size: 15 residues. CDR1 is SGHRS and CDR2 is YFSETQ in the germline V gene.

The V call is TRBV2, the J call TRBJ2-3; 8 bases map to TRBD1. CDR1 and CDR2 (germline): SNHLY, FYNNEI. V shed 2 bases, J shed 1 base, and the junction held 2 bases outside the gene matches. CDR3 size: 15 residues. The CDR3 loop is CASSEPDRGTDTQYF. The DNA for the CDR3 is TGTGCCAGCAGTGAACCGGACAGGGGCACAGATACGCAGTATTTT.

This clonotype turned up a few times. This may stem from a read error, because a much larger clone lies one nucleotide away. CDR3 sequence (DNA): TGTGTCAGCAGCTACACCGCGGGAGTGTCAGATACGCAGTATTTT. This gives the protein CVSSYTAGVSDTQYF. The J gene is TRBJ2-3, the V gene TRBV7-9, with TRBD2 matching over 7 bases. The germline gives CDR1 SEHNR, CDR2 FQNEAQ (reference sequence). The CDR3 spans 15 residues.

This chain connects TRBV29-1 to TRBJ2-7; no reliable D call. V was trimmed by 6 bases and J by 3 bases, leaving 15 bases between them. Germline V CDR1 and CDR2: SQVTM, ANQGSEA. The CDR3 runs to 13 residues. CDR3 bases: TGCAGCGTCGCACAAGGGAAAAGCTACGAGCAGTACTTC. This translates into CSVAQGKSYEQYF.

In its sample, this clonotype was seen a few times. CDR3 nucleotides: TGCGCCAGCAGCCAACTAACGGGGGTCGATGAGCAGTTCTTC. Translating gives CASSQLTGVDEQFF. This chain connects TRBV5-1 to TRBJ2-1; D is perhaps TRBD2 (6 bases). Trimming took 4 bases from V and 8 from J, leaving 16 bases between them. The CDR3 has 14 residues. The germline V gene encodes CDR1 SGHRS and CDR2 YFSETQ.

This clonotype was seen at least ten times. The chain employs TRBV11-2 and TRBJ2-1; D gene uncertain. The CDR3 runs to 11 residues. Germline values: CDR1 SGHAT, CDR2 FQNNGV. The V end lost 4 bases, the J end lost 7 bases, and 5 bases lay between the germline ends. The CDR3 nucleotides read TGTGCCAGCAGCTCACTTAATGAGCAGTTCTTC. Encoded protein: CASSSLNEQFF.

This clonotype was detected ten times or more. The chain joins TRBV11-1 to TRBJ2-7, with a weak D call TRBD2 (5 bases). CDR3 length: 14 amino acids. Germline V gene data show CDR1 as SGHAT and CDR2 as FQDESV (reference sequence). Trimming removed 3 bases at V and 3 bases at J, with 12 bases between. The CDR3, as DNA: TGTGCCAGCAGCTTCGAGGGTTTAGACTACGAGCAGTACTTC. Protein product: CASSFEGLDYEQYF. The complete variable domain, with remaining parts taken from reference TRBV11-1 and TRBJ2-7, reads EAEVAQSPRYKITEKSQAVAFWCDPISGHATLYWYRQILGQGPELLVQFQDESVVDDSQLPKDRFSAERLKGVDSTLKIQPAELGDSAMYLCASSFEGLDYEQYFGPGTRLTVT.

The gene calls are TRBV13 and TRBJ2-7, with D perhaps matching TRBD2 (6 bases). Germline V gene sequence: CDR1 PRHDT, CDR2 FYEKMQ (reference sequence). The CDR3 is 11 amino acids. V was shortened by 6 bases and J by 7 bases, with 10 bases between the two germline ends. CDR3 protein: CASRPGVEQYF. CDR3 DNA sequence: TGTGCCAGCAGACCGGGGGTTGAGCAGTACTTC.

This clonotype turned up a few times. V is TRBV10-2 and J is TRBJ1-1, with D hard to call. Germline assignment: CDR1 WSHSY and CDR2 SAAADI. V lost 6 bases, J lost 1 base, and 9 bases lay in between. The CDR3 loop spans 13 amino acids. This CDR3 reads CASRNSGNTEAFF. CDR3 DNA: TGCGCCAGCAGAAACAGCGGGAACACTGAAGCTTTCTTT.

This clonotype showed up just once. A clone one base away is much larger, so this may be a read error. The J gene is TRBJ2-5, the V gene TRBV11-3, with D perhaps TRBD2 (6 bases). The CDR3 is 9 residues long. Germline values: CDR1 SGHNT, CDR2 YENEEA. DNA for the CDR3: TGTGCCGGCCGGGAGACCCGGTACTTC. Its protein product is CAGRETRYF.

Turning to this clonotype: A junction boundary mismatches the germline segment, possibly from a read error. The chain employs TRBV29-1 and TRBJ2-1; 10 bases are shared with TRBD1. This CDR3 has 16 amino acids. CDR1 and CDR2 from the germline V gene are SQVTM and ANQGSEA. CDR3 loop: CSVEDWTGGKDNGQFF. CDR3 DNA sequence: TGTAGCGTTGAAGATTGGACAGGGGGAAAGGACAATGGGCAGTTCTTC.